This T cell receptor (beta chain) stems from a study of CD8+ T cells in alopecia areata. Turning to the study itself: The percentage of affected scalp area served as the score of severity for treated patients.

After isolation, RNA underwent reverse transcription to generate cDNA as the sequencing template. The table came from immunoSEQ multiplex PCR; TCRdb's copy has only in-frame clones and leaves some out. The sample has a few hundred thousand clones; around two fifths are singletons. Germline-derived CDR1 and CDR2 are SGHNT and YYREEE (reference sequence). The CDR3 loop spans 14 amino acids. Worth noting for this clone: The antigen is unknown. A junction end diverges from the germline sequence, so it may reflect a read error.

Notes on the study in general: Expanded CD8+ clones among the top 100, as well as scalp clonality, were significantly decreased by tofacitinib. Having one nonresponder leaves uncertain how baseline CD8+ expansion relates to response.

Treatment denoted: oral pan-JAK inhibitor, 5-10 mg twice daily. Researchers gathered lesional scalp punch biopsies and peripheral blood from patients with alopecia areata. The specimen comprised CD4+ T cells sorted from blood, sampled at approximately week 34, from a patient treated with tofacitinib. This TCR derives from a human donor with alopecia areata. V usage is TRBV5-4 and J usage is TRBJ1-1; the match to TRBD1 covers 7 bases. CDR3 bases: TGTGCCAGCAGCTTGCAGGGGGTGAAAACTGAAGCTTTCTTT. Amino acid sequence: CASSLQGVKTEAFF.